These T cell receptor beta chains were read from a single sample in a study of shared clonotypes between healthy human individuals. Assay used: immunoSEQ multiplex PCR; TCRdb lists only in-frame clones, some missing. The table shows under 2.5 million clones, with less than 95% occurring only once. The source material was naive CD4+ T cells from PBMCs. These receptors were taken from a man between 18 and 29 years old in good health. Some clones in this sample may be carry-over from other donors' samples. The CDR3 runs from the conserved cysteine through the conserved F or W. Each record gives: J gene, clone size, D gene, V gene, CDR3 DNA, CDR3 protein. The D gene is left open where the match is weak. The size of a clone is reported for some rows only, either as once, few or many, or as a class for expanded clones.

j_gene: TRBJ1-1
abundance: .
d_gene: .
v_gene: TRBV5-4
CDR3nt: TGTGCCAGCAGCCCTCAGATGGGGAGGGGCACTGAAGCTTTCTTT
CDR3aa: CASSPQMGRGTEAFF

j_gene: TRBJ1-2
abundance: .
d_gene: TRBD1
v_gene: TRBV2
CDR3nt: TGTGCCAGCCCAAAGGGACAGGGGAAGAAGGTCTATGGCTACACCTTC
CDR3aa: CASPKGQGKKVYGYTF

j_gene: TRBJ1-4
abundance: .
d_gene: .
v_gene: TRBV9
CDR3nt: TGTGCCAGCAGCGTAGATGTGTTGGGGGTCGGAAAACTGTTTTTT
CDR3aa: CASSVDVLGVGKLFF

j_gene: TRBJ2-5
abundance: once
d_gene: .
v_gene: TRBV20-1
CDR3nt: TGCAGTGCCCAGGACCAAGAGACCCAGTACTTC
CDR3aa: CSAQDQETQYF

j_gene: TRBJ2-2
abundance: .
d_gene: .
v_gene: TRBV28
CDR3nt: TGTGCCAGCAGTTCCCCAGGGACCGACACCGGGGAGCTGTTTTTT
CDR3aa: CASSSPGTDTGELFF

j_gene: TRBJ2-7
abundance: .
d_gene: TRBD2
v_gene: TRBV2
CDR3nt: TGTGCCAGCAATTTAGCGGGAGGACCGGGCGAGCAGTACTTC
CDR3aa: CASNLAGGPGEQYF

j_gene: TRBJ2-1
abundance: .
d_gene: TRBD1
v_gene: TRBV28
CDR3nt: TGTGCCAGCAAAGGATACCGGGACAGGTCTTACAATGAGCAGTTCTTC
CDR3aa: CASKGYRDRSYNEQFF

j_gene: TRBJ2-1
abundance: .
d_gene: TRBD1
v_gene: TRBV18
CDR3nt: TGTGCCAGCTCACCGGGACAGGGATACAATGAGCAGTTCTTC
CDR3aa: CASSPGQGYNEQFF

j_gene: TRBJ2-7
abundance: .
d_gene: TRBD1
v_gene: TRBV6-5
CDR3nt: TGTGCCAGCAGTTCTCCGGGACAGCTATACGAGCAGTACTTC
CDR3aa: CASSSPGQLYEQYF

j_gene: TRBJ1-1
abundance: .
d_gene: .
v_gene: TRBV19
CDR3nt: TGTGCCAGTAGTTCATATCTACAGGGTACTGAAGCTTTCTTT
CDR3aa: CASSSYLQGTEAFF

j_gene: TRBJ2-1
abundance: once
d_gene: .
v_gene: TRBV7-3
CDR3nt: TGTGCCAGCAGCTTAACCCCAGGGGGAGGACTATACAATGAGCAGTTCTTC
CDR3aa: CASSLTPGGGLYNEQFF

j_gene: TRBJ2-2
abundance: .
d_gene: .
v_gene: TRBV4-1
CDR3nt: TGCGCCAGCAGCCAAGCAATCGGGACCCACTGGGAGCTGTTTTTT
CDR3aa: CASSQAIGTHWELFF

j_gene: TRBJ2-7
abundance: .
d_gene: .
v_gene: TRBV29-1
CDR3nt: TGCAGCGTTGAAGGGCAGCAATCCTACGAGCAGTACTTC
CDR3aa: CSVEGQQSYEQYF

j_gene: TRBJ2-6
abundance: few
d_gene: .
v_gene: TRBV30
CDR3nt: TGTGCCTGGACCCCATGGGGGGCTGGGGCCAACGTCCTGACTTTC
CDR3aa: CAWTPWGAGANVLTF

j_gene: TRBJ2-7
abundance: .
d_gene: TRBD2
v_gene: TRBV29-1
CDR3nt: TGCAGCGTTGGGGGGACTAGCGGAGTCTACGAGCAGTACTTC
CDR3aa: CSVGGTSGVYEQYF

j_gene: TRBJ1-5
abundance: .
d_gene: TRBD1
v_gene: TRBV19
CDR3nt: TGTGCCAGTAGTATCCAGGGGGCCTTTGATCAGCCCCAGCATTTT
CDR3aa: CASSIQGAFDQPQHF

j_gene: TRBJ2-3
abundance: .
d_gene: .
v_gene: TRBV30
CDR3nt: TGTGCCTGGAGTCCAGCTAGCACAGATACGCAGTATTTT
CDR3aa: CAWSPASTDTQYF

j_gene: TRBJ1-1
abundance: .
d_gene: TRBD1
v_gene: TRBV10-3
CDR3nt: TGTGCCATCAGCGGGACAGGAAACACTGAAGCTTTCTTT
CDR3aa: CAISGTGNTEAFF

j_gene: TRBJ2-1
abundance: .
d_gene: TRBD2
v_gene: TRBV6-5
CDR3nt: TGTGCCAGCAGCCCGAGCGGGATCGGTGAGCAGTTCTTC
CDR3aa: CASSPSGIGEQFF

j_gene: TRBJ2-2
abundance: .
d_gene: .
v_gene: TRBV5-1
CDR3nt: TGCGCCAGCAGCTTTAAGAACACCGGGGAGCTGTTTTTT
CDR3aa: CASSFKNTGELFF

j_gene: TRBJ2-5
abundance: .
d_gene: .
v_gene: TRBV7-2
CDR3nt: TGTGCCAGCAGCCTTGGGACGGCCAAAGAGACCCAGTACTTC
CDR3aa: CASSLGTAKETQYF

j_gene: TRBJ2-7
abundance: .
d_gene: .
v_gene: TRBV14
CDR3nt: TGTGCCAGCAGCCAAGGCTTAGGGCATGGTTTCGAGCAGTACTTC
CDR3aa: CASSQGLGHGFEQYF

j_gene: TRBJ1-3
abundance: .
d_gene: .
v_gene: TRBV30
CDR3nt: TGTGCCTGGTCGGGTACCTTCTCTGGAAACACCATATATTTT
CDR3aa: CAWSGTFSGNTIYF

j_gene: TRBJ2-3
abundance: .
d_gene: TRBD1
v_gene: TRBV29-1
CDR3nt: TGCAGCGTTGAGAGGTCTTGGACAGGGGACACAGATACGCAGTATTTT
CDR3aa: CSVERSWTGDTDTQYF

j_gene: TRBJ2-3
abundance: .
d_gene: TRBD1
v_gene: TRBV5-6
CDR3nt: TGTGCCAGCAGCCTCGGGACAGGGATCACAGATACGCAGTATTTT
CDR3aa: CASSLGTGITDTQYF

j_gene: TRBJ1-5
abundance: .
d_gene: .
v_gene: TRBV7-2
CDR3nt: TGTGCCAGCAGCTTAGCCCGGCAGCCCGATCAGCCCCAGCATTTT
CDR3aa: CASSLARQPDQPQHF

j_gene: TRBJ2-2
abundance: .
d_gene: .
v_gene: TRBV5-1
CDR3nt: TGCGCCAGCAGTCCGGGGGTGAACACCGGGGAGCTGTTTTTT
CDR3aa: CASSPGVNTGELFF

j_gene: TRBJ2-7
abundance: .
d_gene: TRBD2
v_gene: TRBV11-2
CDR3nt: TGTGCCAGCAGCTTTGGTAGCGGGAGTGGCTTAAGGGGCTACGAGCAGTACTTC
CDR3aa: CASSFGSGSGLRGYEQYF

j_gene: TRBJ2-1
abundance: .
d_gene: TRBD2
v_gene: TRBV11-3
CDR3nt: TGTGCCAGCAGCCCCGAAAGTAGCGGGGACTACAATGAGCAGTTCTTC
CDR3aa: CASSPESSGDYNEQFF

j_gene: TRBJ1-5
abundance: .
d_gene: .
v_gene: TRBV9
CDR3nt: TGTGCCAGCAGCGCCCTGAGCAGCAATCAGCCCCAGCATTTT
CDR3aa: CASSALSSNQPQHF

j_gene: TRBJ2-3
abundance: .
d_gene: TRBD2
v_gene: TRBV7-9
CDR3nt: TGTGCCAGCAGCCGACTAGCGGGAGGGCCCACAGATACGCAGTATTTT
CDR3aa: CASSRLAGGPTDTQYF

j_gene: TRBJ2-3
abundance: .
d_gene: .
v_gene: TRBV5-1
CDR3nt: TGCGCCAGCAGGTCCATATCTAGCACAGATACGCAGTATTTT
CDR3aa: CASRSISSTDTQYF

j_gene: TRBJ1-3
abundance: .
d_gene: TRBD1
v_gene: TRBV7-6
CDR3nt: TGTGCCAGCAGCTCGCGGACAGGGGGAAGCTCTGGAAACACCATATATTTT
CDR3aa: CASSSRTGGSSGNTIYF

j_gene: TRBJ2-2
abundance: .
d_gene: .
v_gene: TRBV5-1
CDR3nt: TGCGCCAGCAGCCCTGGACTTGGAAACACCGGGGAGCTGTTTTTT
CDR3aa: CASSPGLGNTGELFF

j_gene: TRBJ1-1
abundance: .
d_gene: .
v_gene: TRBV7-3
CDR3nt: TGTGCCAGCAGCCCCCGAGGACCAATGAACACTGAAGCTTTCTTT
CDR3aa: CASSPRGPMNTEAFF

j_gene: TRBJ2-5
abundance: once
d_gene: TRBD1
v_gene: TRBV18
CDR3nt: TGTGCCAGCTCACGAGGGACAGGCGGGGAGACCCAGTACTTC
CDR3aa: CASSRGTGGETQYF

j_gene: TRBJ1-1
abundance: .
d_gene: .
v_gene: TRBV7-9
CDR3nt: TGTGCCAGCAGGGAAAGGGGACACCCGAACACTGAAGCTTTCTTT
CDR3aa: CASRERGHPNTEAFF

j_gene: TRBJ2-1
abundance: .
d_gene: .
v_gene: TRBV4-1
CDR3nt: TGCGCCAGCAGCCAAGGCCCGAAGGGAAGATTGGGCAATGAGCAGTTCTTC
CDR3aa: CASSQGPKGRLGNEQFF

j_gene: TRBJ2-3
abundance: .
d_gene: TRBD1
v_gene: TRBV6-6
CDR3nt: TGTGCCAGCAGTGACCGGGACAGGGGTGCAGATACGCAGTATTTT
CDR3aa: CASSDRDRGADTQYF

j_gene: TRBJ2-1
abundance: .
d_gene: TRBD2
v_gene: TRBV6-4
CDR3nt: TGTGCCAGCAGTGACTCAGGCTCTGGACTAGCGGGAGTAGAGAATGAGCAGTTCTTC
CDR3aa: CASSDSGSGLAGVENEQFF

j_gene: TRBJ2-7
abundance: .
d_gene: .
v_gene: TRBV28
CDR3nt: TGTGCCAGCAGCACGCCGGGCCTGAGCTCCTACGAGCAGTACTTC
CDR3aa: CASSTPGLSSYEQYF

j_gene: TRBJ2-7
abundance: .
d_gene: TRBD2
v_gene: TRBV2
CDR3nt: TGTGCCAGCCTGGGACTAGCGGGAGGCCCCCCCTCCTACGAGCAGTACTTC
CDR3aa: CASLGLAGGPPSYEQYF

j_gene: TRBJ1-2
abundance: .
d_gene: .
v_gene: TRBV19
CDR3nt: TGTGCCAGTAATCGGGACTACCTGGCCTATGGCTACACCTTC
CDR3aa: CASNRDYLAYGYTF

j_gene: TRBJ2-7
abundance: .
d_gene: .
v_gene: TRBV2
CDR3nt: TGTGCCAGCAGTTATACAGGGCAGTACTTC
CDR3aa: CASSYTGQYF

j_gene: TRBJ2-1
abundance: .
d_gene: TRBD2
v_gene: TRBV2
CDR3nt: TGTGCCAGCACCCAAGAGGGACTAGCGGGAGCTTCTAAGTTCTTC
CDR3aa: CASTQEGLAGASKFF

j_gene: TRBJ1-1
abundance: .
d_gene: .
v_gene: TRBV6-1
CDR3nt: TGTGCCAGCAGTGTACAGGCGAACACTGAAGCTTTCTTT
CDR3aa: CASSVQANTEAFF

j_gene: TRBJ1-1
abundance: .
d_gene: .
v_gene: TRBV29-1
CDR3nt: TGCAGCGTCCCGGGCCGGGGGGTAACTACTGAAGCTTTCTTT
CDR3aa: CSVPGRGVTTEAFF

j_gene: TRBJ1-4
abundance: .
d_gene: .
v_gene: TRBV21-1
CDR3nt: TGTGCCAGCAGCGTGCAGGCTGAATATGAAAAACTGTTTTTT
CDR3aa: CASSVQAEYEKLFF

j_gene: TRBJ2-7
abundance: .
d_gene: .
v_gene: TRBV7-9
CDR3nt: TGTGCCAGCAGCTTATTTTCGGGAGCGAGCTCCTACGAGCAGTACTTC
CDR3aa: CASSLFSGASSYEQYF

j_gene: TRBJ1-5
abundance: once
d_gene: .
v_gene: TRBV12-2
CDR3nt: TGTGCAAGTCGCTCGACGGGGGGGTCCCCCCAGCATTTT
CDR3aa: CASRSTGGSPQHF